This note documents a single TCR beta chain sequence. Each CDR3 protein gets one entry after TCRdb re-called the reads with MiXCR. This sample has about 330,000 distinct CDR3 sequences, with 8% to 9.5% found just once. Germline V gene sequence: CDR1 SGHTA, CDR2 FQGNSA. The V end was cut by 1 base, the J end by 7 bases, with 15 bases between. This CDR3 is built from 15 residues. This sample was included in a study of T cell repertoires in cytomegalovirus infection. The TCR was taken from a human donor in good health (CMV status not recorded). Some clones in this sample may be carry-over from other donors' samples. Specimen: PBMCs. V gene TRBV7-2 combines with J gene TRBJ2-3; the D gene is possibly TRBD2 (6 bases). The CDR3 DNA reads as TGTGCCAGCAGCTTAGAACTAGCCGGGGCGAATACGCAGTATTTT. It translates to CASSLELAGANTQYF. Variable domain in full (rest from reference TRBV7-2 and TRBJ2-3): GAGVSQSPSNKVTEKGKDVELRCDPISGHTALYWYRQSLGQGLEFLIYFQGNSAPDKSGLPSDRFSAERTGGSVSTLTIQRTQQEDSAVYLCASSLELAGANTQYFGPGTRLTVL.